This TCR beta chain was observed in a study of T cells after yellow fever vaccination. Germline V gene lookup returns CDR1 SGHRS and CDR2 YFSETQ. V lost 2 bases and J lost 0; bases outside the gene matches: 11. The CDR3 length is 18 residues. Study-wide results and limits: Most clones from primary vaccination resurfaced after the booster (around 97% CD4, 88% CD8). CD4 and CD8 compartments shared a small share of clonotypes.

TCRdb passed the 5' RACE reads through MiXCR, listing each CDR3 protein once. The sample lists 65,000 to 90,000 distinct CDR3 sequences; about 14% were seen once. The source is a young man who received the YFV17D yellow fever vaccine. The sample in question was CD8+ T cells not binding an NS4B(214-222) dextramer, sorted from PBMCs, obtained approximately 22 days after the first yellow fever vaccination. The rearrangement uses TRBV5-1 and TRBJ2-1; 7 bases map to TRBD1. Written as DNA, the CDR3 is TGCGCCAGCAGCTTTGCGACAGGGTTCTCCAGCTCCTACAATGAGCAGTTCTTC. This gives the protein CASSFATGFSSSYNEQFF.